The source of this T cell receptor beta chain is a study of response to subunit inactivated influenza vaccine. Whole-study findings and limits: Authors suggested few new T cells are recruited by each seasonal influenza vaccination.

This clonotype appeared a few times. No antigen is known for it. J lost 4 bases, V lost 6 bases, and 11 bases had no gene match. CDR1 is LNHDA and CDR2 is SQIVND in the germline V gene (reference sequence). The CDR3 runs to 15 residues. One entry per CDR3 protein results from TCRdb running MiXCR on the RT-PCR reads. The sample lists about 540,000 distinct CDR3 sequences, 13% to 15% occurring once. The sample here was PBMCs from blood, taken 12 days after vaccination. V usage is TRBV19 and J usage is TRBJ2-5; TRBD2 aligns across 7 bases. The receptor was derived from a man aged 50-59 years who received an inactivated influenza vaccine. The CDR3 DNA follows: TGTGCCAGTAGCTTCGCGGGACTAACCGGAGAGACCCAGTACTTC. Its translation is CASSFAGLTGETQYF.